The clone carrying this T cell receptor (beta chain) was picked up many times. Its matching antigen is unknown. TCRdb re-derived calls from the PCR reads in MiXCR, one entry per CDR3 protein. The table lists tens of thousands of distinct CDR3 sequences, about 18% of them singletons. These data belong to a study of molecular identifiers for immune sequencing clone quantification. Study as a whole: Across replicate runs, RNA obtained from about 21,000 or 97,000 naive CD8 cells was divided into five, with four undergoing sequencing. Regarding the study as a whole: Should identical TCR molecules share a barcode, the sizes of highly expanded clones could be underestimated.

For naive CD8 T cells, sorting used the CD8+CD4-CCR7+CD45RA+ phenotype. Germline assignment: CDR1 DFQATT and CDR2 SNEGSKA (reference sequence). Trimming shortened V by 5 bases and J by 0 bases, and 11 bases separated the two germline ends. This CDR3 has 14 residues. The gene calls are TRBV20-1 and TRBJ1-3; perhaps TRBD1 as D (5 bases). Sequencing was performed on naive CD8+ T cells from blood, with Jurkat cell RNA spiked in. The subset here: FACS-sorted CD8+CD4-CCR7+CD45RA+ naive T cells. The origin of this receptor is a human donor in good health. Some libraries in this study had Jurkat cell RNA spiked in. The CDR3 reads CSAGSGTSGNTIYF. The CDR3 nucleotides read TGCAGTGCTGGATCAGGGACCTCTGGAAACACCATATATTTT.